This TCR beta chain came from a study of beta chain features in type 1 diabetes. General study findings and limits: Researchers could not determine here whether HLA type influences TCRB rearrangement.

Every bit of the isolated RNA underwent reverse transcription, so sequencing read expressed TCRB transcripts. Sequencing used immunoSEQ multiplex PCR; TCRdb keeps in-frame clones, though not all of them. The sample contains roughly 120,000 clones, roughly 43% of which appear only once. Note on this clone: As yet, its antigen is unknown.

Trimming shortened V by 5 bases and J by 0 bases, and 10 bases separated the two germline ends. This CDR3 is built from 15 residues. CDR1 and CDR2 from the germline V gene are MNHNS and SASEGT. This sequence joins TRBV6-1 and TRBJ1-4; possible D gene TRBD1, 6 bases. This TCR was sampled from a woman aged 18 to 35 in good health. The sequenced sample consisted of stem cell memory CD4+ T cells from blood. This chain's CDR3 is CASSTGTTTNEKLFF. The CDR3 DNA sequence: TGTGCCAGCAGTACAGGGACAACAACTAATGAAAAACTGTTTTTT.